This T cell receptor beta chain was captured by sequencing in a study of regulatory T cells in long-lasting Graves disease. The time point: newly diagnosed GD, antithyroid drugs for less than 3 months. TCR sequences were obtained from RNA taken from PBMCs. The CDR3 is 11 amino acids. With 5 bases removed from V and 5 bases from J, the gap between germline ends came to 9 bases. The germline V gene has CDR1 SQVTM and CDR2 ANQGSEA. This clonotype has only a few counts. Its antigen is unknown. The authors built TCR beta libraries using iRepertoire HTBI primers and Arm-PCR of CDR3 regions. TCRdb re-called the multiplex PCR reads with MiXCR, one entry per CDR3 protein. The sample holds 500,000 to 700,000 distinct CDR3 sequences, roughly 16% seen once. Study-level points and caveats: Researchers examined only peripheral blood and not thyroid tissue. Newly diagnosed patients shared approximately 1,000 public clonotypes; persistent patients shared approximately 2,700.

The data were also submitted as part of a second study, on T cells in Graves' hyperthyroidism and ophthalmopathy. That paper adds: Each diagnosis drew on symptoms, thyroxine, TRAb, thyroid ultrasound and orbital computed tomography findings. HTBI primers were the set used in a first-round RT-PCR of the TCR CDR3.

Sequences were derived from peripheral blood mononuclear cells (PBMCs), sampled at new diagnosis, from a patient treated with antithyroid drugs. The gene calls are TRBV29-1 and TRBJ1-1; D gene uncertain. This TCR was recovered from a woman in her 30s with Graves disease. Here the CDR3 DNA reads TGCAGCGTTTTACGGTTGACTGAAGCTTTCTTT. The encoded protein is CSVLRLTEAFF. The whole variable domain, remainder taken from reference TRBV29-1 and TRBJ1-1, is SAVISQKPSRDICQRGTSLTIQCQVDSQVTMMFWYRQQPGQSLTLIATANQGSEATYESGFVIDKFPISRPNLTFSTLTVSNMSPEDSSIYLCSVLRLTEAFFGQGTRLTVV.